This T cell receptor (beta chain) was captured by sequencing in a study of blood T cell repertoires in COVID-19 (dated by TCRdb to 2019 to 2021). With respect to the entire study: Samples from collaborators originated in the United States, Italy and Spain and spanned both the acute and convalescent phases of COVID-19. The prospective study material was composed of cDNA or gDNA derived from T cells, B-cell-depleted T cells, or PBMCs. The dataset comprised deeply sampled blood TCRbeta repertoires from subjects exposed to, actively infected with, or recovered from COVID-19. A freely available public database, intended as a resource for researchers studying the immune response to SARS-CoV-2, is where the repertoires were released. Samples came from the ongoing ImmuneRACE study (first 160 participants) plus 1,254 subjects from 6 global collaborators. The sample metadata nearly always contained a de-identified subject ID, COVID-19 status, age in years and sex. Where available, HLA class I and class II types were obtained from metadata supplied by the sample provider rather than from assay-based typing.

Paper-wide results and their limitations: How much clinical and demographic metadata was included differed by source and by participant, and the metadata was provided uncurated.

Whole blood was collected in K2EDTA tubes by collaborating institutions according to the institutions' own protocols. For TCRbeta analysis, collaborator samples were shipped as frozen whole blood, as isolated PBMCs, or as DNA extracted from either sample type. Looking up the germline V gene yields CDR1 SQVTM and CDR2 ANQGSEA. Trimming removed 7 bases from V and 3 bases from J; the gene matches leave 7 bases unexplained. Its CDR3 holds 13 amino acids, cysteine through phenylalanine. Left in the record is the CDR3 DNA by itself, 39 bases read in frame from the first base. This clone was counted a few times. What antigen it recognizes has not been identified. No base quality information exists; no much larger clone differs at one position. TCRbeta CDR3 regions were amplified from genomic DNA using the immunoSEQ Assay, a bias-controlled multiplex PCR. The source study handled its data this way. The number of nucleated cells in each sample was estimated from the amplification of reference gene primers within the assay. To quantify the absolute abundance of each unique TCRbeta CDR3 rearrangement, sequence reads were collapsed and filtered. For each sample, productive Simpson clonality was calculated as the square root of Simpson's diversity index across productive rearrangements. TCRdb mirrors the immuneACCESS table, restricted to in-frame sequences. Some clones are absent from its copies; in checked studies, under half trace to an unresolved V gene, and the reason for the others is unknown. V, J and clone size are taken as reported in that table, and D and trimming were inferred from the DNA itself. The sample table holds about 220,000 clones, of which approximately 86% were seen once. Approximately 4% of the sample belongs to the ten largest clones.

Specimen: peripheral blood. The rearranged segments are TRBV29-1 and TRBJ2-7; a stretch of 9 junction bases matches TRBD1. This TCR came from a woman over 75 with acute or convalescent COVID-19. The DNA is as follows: TGCAGCGGATTGAAGGGACAGGGCTACGAGCAGTACTTC. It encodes CSGLKGQGYEQYF.